These 26 T cell receptor beta chains came from one sample sequenced in a study of cytomegalovirus exposure and HLA in healthy donors. Researchers ran the PCR with 60 Vbeta and 13 Jbeta primers. Profiled with immunoSEQ multiplex PCR; TCRdb holds only in-frame clones, not every one. The sample shows about 73,000 clones, about 81% of them seen only once. Sequenced sample: PBMCs. These receptors were obtained from a man in his 70s in good health and CMV-seronegative.

The chain is built from TRBV4-3 and TRBJ1-4; D unclear. Germline lookup yields CDR1 LGHNA and CDR2 YSLEER. The CDR3 length is 13 residues. Trimming shortened V by 4 bases and J by 7 bases, and 10 bases separated the two germline ends. The CDR3 region has the DNA TGCGCCAGCAGCCCCGGCCCAGGTGAAAAACTGTTTTTT. Translation gives CASSPGPGEKLFF.

This clone was seen a single time. The chain employs TRBV11-2 and TRBJ2-3; TRBD2 matches 7 bases. The V gene end was trimmed by 2 bases and the J gene end by 0 bases; junction bases not matched to a gene: 5. In germline, CDR1 is SGHAT, CDR2 FQNNGV. This CDR3 has 16 amino acids. In nucleotides, the CDR3 is TGTGCCAGCAGCTTATTGGGGGGGACTAGCACAGATACGCAGTATTTT. Residues: CASSLLGGTSTDTQYF. Combining the CDR3 with reference TRBV11-2 and TRBJ2-3 gives the whole variable domain EAGVAQSPRYKIIEKRQSVAFWCNPISGHATLYWYQQILGQGPKLLIQFQNNGVVDDSQLPKDRFSAERLKGVDSTLKIQPAKLEDSAVYLCASSLLGGTSTDTQYFGPGTRLTVL.

The rearrangement joins TRBV28 to TRBJ1-2, with D uncertain. CDR3 length: 15 residues. CDR1 and CDR2 from the germline V gene are MDHEN and SYDVKM. V lost 2 bases, J lost 3 bases, and 13 bases lay in between. The CDR3 region has the DNA TGTGCCAGCAGTTTACGGCCCCTCGGGGACTATGGCTACACCTTC. It translates to CASSLRPLGDYGYTF.

The chain is built from TRBV6-6 and TRBJ2-5; D is unclear. The J call is doubtful: the DNA matches TRBJ2-7 better. Germline assignment: CDR1 MNHNY and CDR2 SVGAGI (reference sequence). This CDR3 spans 11 amino acids. CDR3 in DNA: TGTGCCAGCAGTCAACTGAGCGAGCAGTACTTC. Translation: CASSQLSEQYF.

This clone has only a few counts. The chain carries TRBV13 and TRBJ1-1; 8 nucleotides agree with TRBD1. The ends lost 4 bases at V and 3 bases at J; junction bases unmatched: 4. The CDR3 length is 14 residues. CDR1 is PRHDT and CDR2 is FYEKMQ in the germline V gene (reference sequence). The CDR3 DNA reads as TGTGCCAGCAGCTCGACGACAGGGGACACTGAAGCTTTCTTT. Its protein product is CASSSTTGDTEAFF.

The chain employs TRBV5-4 and TRBJ1-1, with D perhaps TRBD1 (5 bases). Germline V CDR1 and CDR2: SGHNT, YYREEE (reference sequence). Trimming took off 1 base at V and 4 bases at J, with 11 bases between the two ends. CDR3 size: 14 residues. In nucleotides, the CDR3 is TGTGCCAGCAGCTTGTATCTCAGGGCCACTGAAGCTTTCTTT. Translating gives CASSLYLRATEAFF.

The gene calls are TRBV19 and TRBJ1-5; 10 bases fit TRBD1. The CDR3 covers 15 residues. The V gene end was trimmed by 6 bases and the J gene end by 6 bases; junction bases not matched to a gene: 8. CDR1 and CDR2 from the germline V gene are LNHDA and SQIVND (reference sequence). CDR3 sequence (DNA): TGTGCCAGTAGAGGCGGGGACAGGGGAATTCAGCCCCAGCATTTT. Translated, it gives CASRGGDRGIQPQHF.

V is TRBV4-1 and J is TRBJ2-1; 8 nucleotides align to TRBD1. With V trimmed by 0 bases and J by 3 bases, 1 base remained unmatched. This CDR3 comprises 15 residues. The germline gives CDR1 MGHRA, CDR2 YSYEKL. CDR3 bases: TGCGCCAGCAGCCAAGATGGGACAGGCTACAATGAGCAGTTCTTC. Encoded protein: CASSQDGTGYNEQFF.

V gene TRBV5-1 combines with J gene TRBJ2-1; 10 positions match TRBD2. The junction had 15 bases not matched to a gene; V was cut back by 4 bases and J by 8 bases. The V gene's germline CDR1 is SGHRS and CDR2 YFSETQ. There are 17 residues in the CDR3. CDR3 in DNA: TGCGCCAGCAGCCCGGAATTTACTAGCGGGGTTACGCATGAGCAGTTCTTC. It yields the protein CASSPEFTSGVTHEQFF.

This chain joins TRBV5-1 and TRBJ1-1; the match to TRBD1 covers 8 bases. This CDR3 comprises 13 residues. Looked up from germline, CDR1 is SGHRS and CDR2 is YFSETQ. V lost 3 bases, J lost 10 bases, and 8 bases stayed unmatched. DNA of the CDR3: TGCGCCAGCAGCTACGAAGGACAGGGACGAGCTTTCTTT. Translation gives CASSYEGQGRAFF. Full variable domain (rest looked up from reference TRBV5-1 and TRBJ1-1): KAGVTQTPRYLIKTRGQQVTLSCSPISGHRSVSWYQQTPGQGLQFLFEYFSETQRNKGNFPGRFSGRQFSNSRSEMNVSTLELGDSALYLCASSYEGQGRAFFGQGTRLTVV.

The CDR3 here is CASSWTGGGNTIYF. CDR3 nucleotide sequence: TGTGCCAGCAGCTGGACAGGGGGAGGAAACACCATATATTTT. The chain carries TRBV5-5 and TRBJ1-3; 10 nucleotides agree with TRBD1. There are 14 residues in the CDR3. J lost 4 bases, V lost 3 bases, and 1 base had no gene match. The germline CDR1 and CDR2 sequences are SGHKS and YYEKEE (reference sequence).

The chain links TRBV19 to TRBJ1-2; TRBD1 matches 9 bases. Germline values: CDR1 LNHDA, CDR2 SQIVND (reference sequence). V dropped 8 bases and J dropped 5; count of bases not matched to a gene: 6. The CDR3 is made up of 13 amino acids. Written as DNA, the CDR3 is TGTGCCAGTGAAACCGGGACAGGGTATGGCTACACCTTC. It specifies CASETGTGYGYTF.

As to this clone: Compared with germline, one end of the junction differs, possibly owing to a read error. The sample carries other DNA sequences with the same CDR3. The V and J genes are TRBV5-6 and TRBJ1-2; TRBD1 agrees at 8 bases. Germline CDR1 SGHDT, CDR2 YYEEEE. This CDR3 has 17 amino acids. CDR3 in DNA: TGTGCTAGCAGCTTGGGGCCGGCAGGGGGCACGAAATATGGCTACACCTTC. Translation gives CASSLGPAGGTKYGYTF.

The V gene is TRBV27, the J gene TRBJ1-5; the match to TRBD1 covers 8 bases. Trimming removed 4 bases from V and 13 bases from J; junction bases left unmatched: 9. In germline, CDR1 is MNHEY, CDR2 SMNVEV (reference sequence). The CDR3 totals 13 residues. DNA of the CDR3: TGTGCCAGCAGTTCGGGGGTTAGACAGGGGCAGCATTTT. This encodes CASSSGVRQGQHF.

This clone has only a few counts. The genes are TRBV4-3 and TRBJ1-1, with 8 positions matching TRBD1. The J segment lost 7 bases and the V segment lost 1 base, leaving 8 bases of the junction unmatched. The CDR3 is 15 residues long. Germline V lookup: CDR1 LGHNA, CDR2 YSLEER. Written as DNA, the CDR3 is TGCGCCAGCAGCCAAGGAGACAGGGGTTGGAGTGAAGCTTTCTTT. Protein product: CASSQGDRGWSEAFF.

The chain couples TRBV5-1 to TRBJ2-7; 7 bases are shared with TRBD1. The CDR3 length is 14 residues. V shed 0 bases, J shed 7 bases, and the junction held 7 bases outside the gene matches. Germline loops: CDR1 SGHRS, CDR2 YFSETQ. The CDR3 DNA reads TGCGCCAGCAGCTTGGATTCGGGGACAGATGAGCAGTACTTC. Amino acid sequence: CASSLDSGTDEQYF.

The rearrangement uses TRBV5-4 and TRBJ1-1; TRBD1 is a possible D gene (6 bases). The V end lost 0 bases, the J end lost 0 bases, and 12 bases lay between the germline ends. The CDR3 consists of 16 residues. CDR1 and CDR2 from the germline V gene are SGHNT and YYREEE (reference sequence). The CDR3 DNA reads TGTGCCAGCAGCTTGGAGGCAGGGGTCATGAACACTGAAGCTTTCTTT. Translated, it gives CASSLEAGVMNTEAFF.

This clone has a single count. CDR3 nucleotides: TGTGCCAGCAGCCAGCGTAATGACAATGAGCAGTTCTTC. Translated: CASSQRNDNEQFF. This chain links TRBV7-2 with TRBJ2-1; D ambiguous. The V gene lost 5 bases and the J gene lost 5 bases, with 10 bases spanning the gap. The CDR3 covers 13 residues. Germline V CDR1 and CDR2: SGHTA, FQGNSA.

This chain links TRBV6-1 with TRBJ2-7; 9 nucleotides match TRBD1. The CDR3 contains 15 residues. V dropped 5 bases and J dropped 2; count of bases not matched to a gene: 7. CDR1 is MNHNS, CDR2 SASEGT, per germline. The CDR3 spells CASSHTGQGTYEQYF. The CDR3 DNA sequence: TGTGCCAGCAGTCACACCGGACAGGGGACCTACGAGCAGTACTTC.

This clone was detected only a few times. The gene calls are TRBV7-9 and TRBJ1-2, with 9 bases lining up with TRBD1. Germline lookup yields CDR1 SEHNR and CDR2 FQNEAQ (reference sequence). This CDR3 spans 13 amino acids. V shed 5 bases, J shed 7 bases, and the junction held 5 bases outside the gene matches. CDR3 sequence: CASSEGQGLGYTF. The CDR3 DNA is TGTGCCAGCAGCGAAGGACAGGGGCTTGGCTACACCTTC. Full variable domain (missing parts from reference TRBV7-9 and TRBJ1-2): DTGVSQNPRHKITKRGQNVTFRCDPISEHNRLYWYRQTLGQGPEFLTYFQNEAQLEKSRLLSDRFSAERPKGSFSTLEIQRTEQGDSAMYLCASSEGQGLGYTFGSGTRLTVV.

The gene calls are TRBV9 and TRBJ1-4; D gene uncertain. The CDR3 loop spans 13 amino acids. The germline V gene has CDR1 SGDLS and CDR2 YYNGEE. The V end lost 3 bases, the J end lost 8 bases, and 11 bases lay between the germline ends. CDR3 residues: CASSENIGEKLFF. The CDR3 nucleotides read TGTGCCAGCAGCGAAAACATCGGGGAAAAACTGTTTTTT.

This chain links TRBV6-1 with TRBJ2-7; the match to TRBD2 covers 15 bases. Germline CDR1 MNHNS, CDR2 SASEGT. V shed 4 bases, J shed 3 bases, and the junction held 7 bases outside the gene matches. The CDR3 runs 17 residues. For the CDR3, the DNA is TGTGCCAGCAGTGCCCGGACTAGCGGGAGGGCCGGCTACGAGCAGTACTTC. Translation: CASSARTSGRAGYEQYF.

CDR3 DNA: TGTGCCAGCAGCCCAACCGGGACAGGGGGATCACCCCTCCACTTT. As protein: CASSPTGTGGSPLHF. This rearrangement joins TRBV5-8 to TRBJ1-6; 11 bases agree with TRBD1. The CDR3 runs 15 residues. V gave up 4 bases and J gave up 10 bases; unmatched junction bases: 7. Germline V gene data show CDR1 as SGHTS and CDR2 as YDEGEE.

This clone was seen once. The chain uses TRBV6-5 and TRBJ1-2, with 8 bases identical to TRBD1. V gave up 7 bases and J gave up 7 bases; unmatched junction bases: 11. Germline V CDR1 and CDR2: MNHEY, SVGAGI. CDR3 length equals 14 residues. The CDR3 sequence: CASTSGGAVSGYTF. The DNA of the CDR3 is TGTGCCAGCACCTCAGGGGGCGCGGTGAGTGGCTACACCTTC.

The CDR3 DNA sequence: TGTGCCAGCCGACAGGGAATCTATGGCTACACCTTC. This sequence encodes CASRQGIYGYTF. This chain joins TRBV28 and TRBJ1-2; 7 nucleotides agree with TRBD1. The CDR3 sequence is 12 residues long. Per the germline V gene, CDR1 is MDHEN and CDR2 is SYDVKM. V lost 8 bases and J lost 4; bases outside the gene matches: 4.

This clone was found a few times. The chain links TRBV9 to TRBJ1-5; no clear D gene. Germline values: CDR1 SGDLS, CDR2 YYNGEE. There are 14 residues in the CDR3. Trimming stripped 3 bases from V and 2 bases from J, with 9 bases between. CDR3 protein: CASSDSFGNQPQHF. The DNA for the CDR3 is TGTGCCAGCAGCGACAGCTTCGGCAATCAGCCCCAGCATTTT.